What follows are 19 T cell receptor beta chains derived from one specimen sequenced in a study of CD8 T cells in Susac syndrome. Roughly 0.45 to 1 ug RNA was reverse transcribed with random hexamers. Each CDR3 protein is one row after TCRdb ran MiXCR on the immunoSEQ multiplex PCR reads. The sample has 150,000 or so distinct CDR3 sequences, around 96% seen once. The sample comprised CD8+ T cells from PBMCs. All receptors derive from a human donor with multiple sclerosis.

V and J are TRBV7-2 and TRBJ1-1; D is unresolved. Germline CDR1 SGHTA, CDR2 FQGNSA. Deletions cut 5 bases from V and 11 bases from J, with 12 bases between. CDR3 length: 11 amino acids. In DNA, the CDR3 is TGTGCCAGCAGCCCCTTCCTTAACGCTTTCTTT. Its protein is CASSPFLNAFF.

The V call is TRBV27, the J call TRBJ1-4, with D tentatively TRBD1 (5 bases). The CDR3 has 12 amino acids. CDR1 and CDR2 (germline): MNHEY, SMNVEV (reference sequence). Trimming pared 5 bases from V and 10 bases from J, leaving 11 bases between. The chain's CDR3 is CASSGGRGKLFF. The CDR3 nucleotides read TGTGCCAGCAGTGGGGGACGGGGAAAACTGTTTTTT. The variable domain in full, completed from reference TRBV27 and TRBJ1-4, reads EAQVTQNPRYLITVTGKKLTVTCSQNMNHEYMSWYRQDPGLGLRQIYYSMNVEVTDKGDVPEGYKVSRKEKRNFPLILESPSPNQTSLYFCASSGGRGKLFFGSGTQLSVL.

The chain combines TRBV12-3 or TRBV12-4 with TRBJ1-5; no reliable D call. The V end was cut by 7 bases, the J end by 0 bases, with 10 bases between. The CDR3 runs 14 residues. The CDR3 is CASNPTDSNQPQHF. CDR3 DNA: TGTGCCAGCAATCCGACGGATAGCAATCAGCCCCAGCATTTT.

With respect to this clonotype: One end of the junction varies from germline; a read error may be responsible. This chain joins TRBV7-9 and TRBJ1-1; no clear D. This CDR3 has 12 amino acids. Germline CDR1 is SEHNR and CDR2 is FQNEAQ (reference sequence). The DNA for the CDR3 is TGTGCCGGCAGCTTCGGACACACTGAAGCTTTCTTT. Its protein product is CAGSFGHTEAFF.

This chain uses TRBV2 with TRBJ1-4; D is perhaps TRBD1 (6 bases). This CDR3 is built from 15 residues. CDR1 and CDR2 from the germline V gene are SNHLY and FYNNEI. Trimming pared 3 bases from V and 4 bases from J, leaving 12 bases between. The CDR3 DNA reads TGTGCCAGCAGTGATCCGGGACACGTTAATGAAAAACTGTTTTTT. This translates into CASSDPGHVNEKLFF.

V is TRBV29-1 and J is TRBJ2-3, with 11 bases matching TRBD2. The junction had 16 bases not matched to a gene; V was cut back by 0 bases and J by 2 bases. There are 20 residues in the CDR3. Germline V lookup: CDR1 SQVTM, CDR2 ANQGSEA. The CDR3 loop is CSVEDRGASGGSLPTDTQYF. The CDR3 coding sequence is TGCAGCGTTGAAGATCGAGGCGCTAGCGGGGGGTCTCTCCCCACAGATACGCAGTATTTT.

The gene calls are TRBV7-9 and TRBJ1-1; no firm D call. Trimming removed 5 bases at V and 3 bases at J, with 16 bases between. The germline V gene has CDR1 SEHNR and CDR2 FQNEAQ (reference sequence). This CDR3 spans 15 amino acids. The CDR3 loop reads CASSPTLLGDTEAFF. The CDR3 DNA follows: TGTGCCAGCAGCCCGACGCTCCTTGGGGACACTGAAGCTTTCTTT.

The V and J genes are TRBV23-1 and TRBJ1-5; no firm D call. TRBV23-1 is an open reading frame whose function is uncertain. Trimming stripped 8 bases from V and 6 bases from J, with 11 bases between. The CDR3 extends over 12 amino acids. The CDR3: CASGSLGQPQHF. The CDR3 region has the DNA TGCGCCAGCGGGTCCTTGGGTCAGCCCCAGCATTTT.

This clonotype has a single count. The chain combines TRBV30 with TRBJ1-5; TRBD1 aligns across 8 bases. J gave up 3 bases and V 3 bases, and 10 bases lay outside the gene matches. The CDR3 loop spans 16 amino acids. Germline V CDR1 and CDR2: GTSNPN, SVGIG (reference sequence). CDR3 nucleotide sequence: TGTGCCTGGAGGGCCAGTAATCAGGGGGCCAATCAGCCCCAGCATTTT. Its translation: CAWRASNQGANQPQHF.

The chain uses TRBV7-8 and TRBJ2-7; 10 nucleotides match TRBD2. Germline CDR1 is SGHVS and CDR2 is FQNEAQ. V was clipped by 2 bases and J by 3 bases; unmatched bases: 4. This CDR3 spans 15 amino acids. The CDR3 sequence is CASSLQRGGLYEQYF. CDR3 in DNA: TGTGCCAGCAGCTTACAGCGGGGGGGCCTCTACGAGCAGTACTTC.

This chain joins TRBV30 and TRBJ1-2, with D hard to call. CDR1 and CDR2 (germline): GTSNPN, SVGIG (reference sequence). The CDR3 is 11 residues long. The germline V and J ends were trimmed by 6 bases and 6 bases, with 11 bases remaining between them. CDR3 sequence (DNA): TGTGCCTGTTTTGTGGAACATGGCTACACCTTC. Translated: CACFVEHGYTF.

The chain joins TRBV24-1 to TRBJ2-3, with 8 nucleotides matching TRBD2. The germline V gene encodes CDR1 KGHDR and CDR2 SFDVKD. CDR3 length: 18 residues. V dropped 3 bases and J dropped 4; count of bases not matched to a gene: 14. The CDR3 coding sequence is TGTGCCACCAGTGATCCCGGGGGGGGCAGGCGGAAGGCAGATACGCAGTATTTT. Protein product: CATSDPGGGRRKADTQYF.

V usage is TRBV29-1 and J usage is TRBJ2-1; 7 bases are shared with TRBD1. The CDR3 length is 13 residues. Trimming removed 1 base from V and 7 bases from J; junction bases left unmatched: 4. Germline V gene lookup returns CDR1 SQVTM and CDR2 ANQGSEA. The CDR3 sequence is CSVEGDSQNEQFF. The CDR3 DNA reads TGCAGCGTTGAAGGGGACAGCCAAAATGAGCAGTTCTTC.

This rearrangement joins TRBV7-8 to TRBJ1-1, with a possible D match to TRBD1 (6 bases). Trimming removed 4 bases at V and 0 bases at J, with 18 bases between. This CDR3 comprises 17 residues. In germline, CDR1 is SGHVS, CDR2 FQNEAQ. The CDR3 nucleotides read TGTGCCAGCAGCTCCTGGACAGCTACTAGAGTGAACACTGAAGCTTTCTTT. As protein: CASSSWTATRVNTEAFF.

The chain has TRBV7-8 and TRBJ2-1, with D perhaps given as TRBD1 or TRBD2 (5 bases each). The CDR3 has 17 amino acids. Trimming shortened V by 4 bases and J by 5 bases, and 21 bases separated the two germline ends. CDR1 is SGHVS, CDR2 FQNEAQ, per germline. In DNA form, the CDR3 reads TGTGCCAGCAGCTCATACCCGAGGGGAAGGGGTGACAATGAGCAGTTCTTC. Its protein is CASSSYPRGRGDNEQFF.

V is TRBV4-3 and J is TRBJ1-6, with 10 bases aligning to TRBD1. CDR3 length equals 15 residues. V dropped 4 bases and J dropped 9; count of bases not matched to a gene: 6. The germline V gene encodes CDR1 LGHNA and CDR2 YSLEER. The CDR3 sequence: CASSRRQGAASPLHF. The DNA for the CDR3 is TGCGCCAGCAGCCGACGACAGGGGGCCGCTTCACCCCTCCACTTT.

The chain couples TRBV14 to TRBJ2-1; D perhaps matches TRBD2 (5 bases). Per the germline V gene, CDR1 is SGHDN and CDR2 is FVKESK. Trimming left V 5 bases short and J 2 bases short, with 16 bases between. This CDR3 has 16 residues. The CDR3 sequence: CASSGRLSFPYNEQFF. The CDR3 nucleotides are TGTGCCAGCAGCGGACGACTAAGTTTCCCCTACAATGAGCAGTTCTTC.

The chain carries TRBV4-1 and TRBJ2-7; tentative D call: TRBD2 (5 bases). V gave up 6 bases and J gave up 4 bases, with 16 bases separating them. CDR3 length: 14 amino acids. Germline V CDR1 and CDR2: MGHRA, YSYEKL. CDR3 sequence (DNA): TGCGCCAGCAGTAGGCCAGGAGGATCATACGAGCAGTACTTC. Encoded protein: CASSRPGGSYEQYF.

This chain joins TRBV27 and TRBJ2-6, with no clear D. This CDR3 has 14 residues. The V end lost 6 bases, the J end lost 2 bases, and 8 bases lay between the germline ends. CDR1 is MNHEY, CDR2 SMNVEV, per germline (reference sequence). CDR3 nucleotides: TGTGCCAGCAGAACGCCTACTGGGGCCAACGTCCTGACTTTC. Its protein product is CASRTPTGANVLTF.